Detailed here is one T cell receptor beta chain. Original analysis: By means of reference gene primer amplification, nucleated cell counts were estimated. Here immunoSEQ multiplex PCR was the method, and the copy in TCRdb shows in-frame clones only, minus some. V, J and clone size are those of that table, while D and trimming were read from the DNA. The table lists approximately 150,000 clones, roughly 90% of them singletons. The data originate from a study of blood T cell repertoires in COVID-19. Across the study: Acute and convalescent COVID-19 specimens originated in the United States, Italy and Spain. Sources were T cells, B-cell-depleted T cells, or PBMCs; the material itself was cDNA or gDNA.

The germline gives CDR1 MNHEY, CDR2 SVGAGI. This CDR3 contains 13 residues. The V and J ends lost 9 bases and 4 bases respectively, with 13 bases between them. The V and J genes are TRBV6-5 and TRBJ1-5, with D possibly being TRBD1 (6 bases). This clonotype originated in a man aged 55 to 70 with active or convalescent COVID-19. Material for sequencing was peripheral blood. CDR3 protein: CASSGDWNQPQHF. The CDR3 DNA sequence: TGTGCCAGTTCAGGGGATTGGAATCAGCCCCAGCATTTT.